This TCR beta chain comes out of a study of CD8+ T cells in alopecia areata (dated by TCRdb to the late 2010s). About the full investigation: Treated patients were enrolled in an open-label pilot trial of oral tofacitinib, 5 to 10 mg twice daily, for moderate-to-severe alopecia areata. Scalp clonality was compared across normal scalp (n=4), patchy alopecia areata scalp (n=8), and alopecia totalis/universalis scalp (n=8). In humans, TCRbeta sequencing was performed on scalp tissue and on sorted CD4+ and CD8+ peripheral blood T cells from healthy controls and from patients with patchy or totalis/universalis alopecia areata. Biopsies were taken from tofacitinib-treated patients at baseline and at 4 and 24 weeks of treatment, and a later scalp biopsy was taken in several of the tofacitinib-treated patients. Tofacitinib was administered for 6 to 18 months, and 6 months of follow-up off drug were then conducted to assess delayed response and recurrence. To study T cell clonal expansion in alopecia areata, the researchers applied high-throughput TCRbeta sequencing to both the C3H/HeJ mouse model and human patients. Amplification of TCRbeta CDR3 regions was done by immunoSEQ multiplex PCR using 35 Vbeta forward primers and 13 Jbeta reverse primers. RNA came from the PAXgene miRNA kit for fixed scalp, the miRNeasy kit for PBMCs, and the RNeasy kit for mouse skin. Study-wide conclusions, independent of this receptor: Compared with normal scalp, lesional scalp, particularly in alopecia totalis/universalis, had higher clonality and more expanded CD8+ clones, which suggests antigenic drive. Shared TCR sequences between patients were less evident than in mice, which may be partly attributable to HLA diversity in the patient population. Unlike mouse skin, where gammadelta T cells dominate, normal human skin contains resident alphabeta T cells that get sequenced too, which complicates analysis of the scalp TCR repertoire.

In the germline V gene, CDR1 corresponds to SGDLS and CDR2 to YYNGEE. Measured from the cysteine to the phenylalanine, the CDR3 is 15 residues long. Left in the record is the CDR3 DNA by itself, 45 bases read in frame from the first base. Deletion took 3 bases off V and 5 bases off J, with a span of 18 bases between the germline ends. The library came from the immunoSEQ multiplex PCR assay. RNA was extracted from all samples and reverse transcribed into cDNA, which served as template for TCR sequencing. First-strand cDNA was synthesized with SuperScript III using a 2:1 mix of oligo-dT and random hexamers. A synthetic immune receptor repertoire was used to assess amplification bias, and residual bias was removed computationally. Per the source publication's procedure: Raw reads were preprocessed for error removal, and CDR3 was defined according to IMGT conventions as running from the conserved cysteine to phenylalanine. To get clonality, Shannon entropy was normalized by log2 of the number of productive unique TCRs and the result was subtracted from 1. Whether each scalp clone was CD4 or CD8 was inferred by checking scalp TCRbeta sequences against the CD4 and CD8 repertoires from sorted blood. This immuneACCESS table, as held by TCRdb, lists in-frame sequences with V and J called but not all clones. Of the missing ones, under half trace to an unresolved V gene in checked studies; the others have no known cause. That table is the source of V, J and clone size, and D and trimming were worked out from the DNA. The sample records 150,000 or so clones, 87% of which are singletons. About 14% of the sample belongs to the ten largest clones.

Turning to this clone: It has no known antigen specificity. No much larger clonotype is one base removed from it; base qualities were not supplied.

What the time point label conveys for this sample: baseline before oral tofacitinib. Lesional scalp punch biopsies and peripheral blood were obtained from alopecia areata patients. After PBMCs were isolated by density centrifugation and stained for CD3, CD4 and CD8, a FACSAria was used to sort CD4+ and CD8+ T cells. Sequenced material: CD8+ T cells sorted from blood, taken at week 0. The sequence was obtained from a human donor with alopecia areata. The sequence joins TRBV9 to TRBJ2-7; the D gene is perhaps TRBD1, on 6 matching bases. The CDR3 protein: CASSGGGRNVDEQYF. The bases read TGTGCCAGCAGCGGAGGGGGTCGCAACGTCGACGAGCAGTACTTC.